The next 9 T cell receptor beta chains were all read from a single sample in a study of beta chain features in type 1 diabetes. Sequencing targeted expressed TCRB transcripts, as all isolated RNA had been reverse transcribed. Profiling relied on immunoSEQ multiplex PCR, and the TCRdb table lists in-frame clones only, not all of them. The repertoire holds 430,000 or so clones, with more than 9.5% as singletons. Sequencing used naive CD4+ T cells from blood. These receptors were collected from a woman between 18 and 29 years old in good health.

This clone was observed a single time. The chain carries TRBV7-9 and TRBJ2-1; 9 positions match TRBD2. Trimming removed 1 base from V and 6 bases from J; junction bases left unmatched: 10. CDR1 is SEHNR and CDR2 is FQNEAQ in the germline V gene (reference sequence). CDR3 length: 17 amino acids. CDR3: CASSLGTWTSEINEQFF. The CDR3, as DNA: TGTGCCAGCAGCTTAGGGACCTGGACTAGCGAGATCAATGAGCAGTTCTTC. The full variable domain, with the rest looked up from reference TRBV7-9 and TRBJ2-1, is DTGVSQNPRHKITKRGQNVTFRCDPISEHNRLYWYRQTLGQGPEFLTYFQNEAQLEKSRLLSDRFSAERPKGSFSTLEIQRTEQGDSAMYLCASSLGTWTSEINEQFFGPGTRLTVL.

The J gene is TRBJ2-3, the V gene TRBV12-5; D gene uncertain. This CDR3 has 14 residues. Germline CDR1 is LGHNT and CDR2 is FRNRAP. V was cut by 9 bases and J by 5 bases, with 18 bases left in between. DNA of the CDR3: TGTGCTAGCCAACGGAACAGCGCCGAAGATACGCAGTATTTT. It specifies CASQRNSAEDTQYF. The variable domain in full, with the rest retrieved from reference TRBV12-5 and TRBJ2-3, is DARVTQTPRHKVTEMGQEVTMRCQPILGHNTVFWYRQTMMQGLELLAYFRNRAPLDDSGMPKDRFSAEMPDATLATLKIQPSEPRDSAVYFCASQRNSAEDTQYFGPGTRLTVL.

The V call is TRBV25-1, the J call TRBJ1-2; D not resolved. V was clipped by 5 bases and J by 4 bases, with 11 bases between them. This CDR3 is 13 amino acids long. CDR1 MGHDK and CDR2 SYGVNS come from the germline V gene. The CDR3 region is CASSPRFGYGYTF. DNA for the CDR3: TGTGCCAGCAGTCCTCGGTTTGGCTATGGCTACACCTTC.

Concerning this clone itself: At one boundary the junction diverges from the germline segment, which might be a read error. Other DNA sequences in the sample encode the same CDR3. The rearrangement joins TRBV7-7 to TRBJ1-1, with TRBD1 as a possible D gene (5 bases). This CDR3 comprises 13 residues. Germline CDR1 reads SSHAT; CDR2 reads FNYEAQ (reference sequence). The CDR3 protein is CASSQTRGTEAFF. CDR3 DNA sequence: TGTGCTAGCAGCCAAACTAGGGGAACTGAAGCTTTCTTT.

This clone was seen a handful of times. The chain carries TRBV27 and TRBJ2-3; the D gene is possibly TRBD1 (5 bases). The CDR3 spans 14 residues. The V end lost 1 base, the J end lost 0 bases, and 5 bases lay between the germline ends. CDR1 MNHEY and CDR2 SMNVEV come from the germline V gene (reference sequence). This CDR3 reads CASSLYRSTDTQYF. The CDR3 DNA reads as TGTGCCAGCAGTTTATACAGGAGCACAGATACGCAGTATTTT.

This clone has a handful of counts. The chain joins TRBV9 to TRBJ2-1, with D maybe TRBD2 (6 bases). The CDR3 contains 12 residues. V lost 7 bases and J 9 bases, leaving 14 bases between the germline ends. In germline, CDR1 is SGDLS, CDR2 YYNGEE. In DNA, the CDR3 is TGTGCCAGCTCCTCTCGGAGGGGTGAGCAGTTCTTC. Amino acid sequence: CASSSRRGEQFF.

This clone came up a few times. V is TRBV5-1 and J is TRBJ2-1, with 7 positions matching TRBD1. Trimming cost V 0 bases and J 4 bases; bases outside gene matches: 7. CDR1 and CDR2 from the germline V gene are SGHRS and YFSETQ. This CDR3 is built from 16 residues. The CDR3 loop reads CASSLGRQGIYNEQFF. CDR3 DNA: TGCGCCAGCAGCTTGGGAAGACAGGGAATTTACAATGAGCAGTTCTTC.

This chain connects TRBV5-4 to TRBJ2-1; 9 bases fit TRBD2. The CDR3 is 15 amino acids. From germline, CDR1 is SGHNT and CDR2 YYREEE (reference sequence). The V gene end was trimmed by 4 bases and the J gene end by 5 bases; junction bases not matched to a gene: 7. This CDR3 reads CASSQEEREDNEQFF. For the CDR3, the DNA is TGTGCCAGCAGCCAAGAGGAGCGGGAGGACAATGAGCAGTTCTTC.

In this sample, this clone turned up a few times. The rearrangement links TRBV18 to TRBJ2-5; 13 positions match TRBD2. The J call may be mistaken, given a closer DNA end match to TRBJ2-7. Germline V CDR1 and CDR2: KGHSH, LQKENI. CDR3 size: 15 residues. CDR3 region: CASSPGTSGNYEQYF. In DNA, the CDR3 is TGTGCCAGCTCACCCGGGACTAGCGGGAACTACGAGCAGTACTTC.